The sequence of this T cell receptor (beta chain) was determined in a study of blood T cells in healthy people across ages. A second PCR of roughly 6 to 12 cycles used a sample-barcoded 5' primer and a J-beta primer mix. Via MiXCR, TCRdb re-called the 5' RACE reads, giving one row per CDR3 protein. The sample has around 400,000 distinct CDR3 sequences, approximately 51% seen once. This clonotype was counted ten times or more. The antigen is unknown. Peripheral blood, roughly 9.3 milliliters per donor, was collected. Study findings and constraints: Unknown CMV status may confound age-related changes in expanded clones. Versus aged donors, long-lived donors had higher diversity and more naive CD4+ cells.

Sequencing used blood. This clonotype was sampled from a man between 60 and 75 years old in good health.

The CDR3: CASSQGTAQETQYF. The CDR3 nucleotides read TGTGCCAGCAGTCAAGGGACAGCCCAAGAGACCCAGTACTTC. The chain links TRBV7-2 to TRBJ2-5; TRBD1 aligns across 7 bases. The CDR3 is made up of 14 amino acids. Germline lookup yields CDR1 SGHTA and CDR2 FQGNSA. V lost 6 bases and J lost 1; bases outside the gene matches: 5.